This T cell receptor beta chain is from a study of OX40 agonist ivuxolimab in advanced cancers. Overall study context: It was ivuxolimab, an agonistic anti-OX40 (CD134) antibody, that patients were treated with. Partial responses were recorded for three patients, including one with hepatocellular carcinoma and two with cutaneous melanoma. Whole-study findings and limits: Researchers did not determine the expanded peripheral T cells' antigen specificity.

The CDR3 sequence is 13 residues long. The V end lost 5 bases, the J end lost 4 bases, and 11 bases lay between the germline ends. The V gene's germline CDR1 is LNHDA and CDR2 SQIVND (reference sequence). TCRdb's table, derived via immunoSEQ multiplex PCR, lists solely in-frame clones and lacks some. Of tens of thousands of clones listed, around four fifths are singletons. This clone was seen only a few times. Its antigen is currently unknown. The sample was CD4+ or CD8+ T cells sorted from blood, taken in a trial of the OX40 agonist ivuxolimab. The chain carries TRBV19 and TRBJ1-1, with D unclear. The source of this sequence is an adult with an advanced solid tumor such as melanoma, head and neck, liver or kidney cancer. CDR3 amino acids: CASSARVGTEAFF. For the CDR3, the DNA is TGTGCCAGTAGTGCCCGGGTGGGCACTGAAGCTTTCTTT. Full variable domain (rest looked up from reference TRBV19 and TRBJ1-1): DGGITQSPKYLFRKEGQNVTLSCEQNLNHDAMYWYRQDPGQGLRLIYYSQIVNDFQKGDIAEGYSVSREKKESFPLTVTSAQKNPTAFYLCASSARVGTEAFFGQGTRLTVV.